Each of the 6 T cell receptor beta chains below was sequenced from the same sample in a study of cytomegalovirus exposure and HLA in healthy donors. Use of 60 Vbeta and 13 Jbeta primers characterized the PCR. Only in-frame clones appear in the TCRdb table, and some are missing; sequencing was by immunoSEQ multiplex PCR. The data hold around 150,000 clones, with 73% observed a single time. The sequenced sample consisted of PBMCs. These receptors were collected from a human donor in good health.

This clone has just a few counts. The chain is built from TRBV29-1 and TRBJ2-2, with D unclear. V lost 4 bases and J lost 1, with 4 bases in between. This CDR3 contains 12 residues. The germline gives CDR1 SQVTM, CDR2 ANQGSEA. The CDR3 protein is CSVVLNTGELFF. CDR3 DNA sequence: TGCAGCGTTGTACTGAACACCGGGGAGCTGTTTTTT.

V usage is TRBV9 and J usage is TRBJ2-3; TRBD1 is a possible D gene (5 bases). The CDR3 covers 13 residues. The germline V gene has CDR1 SGDLS and CDR2 YYNGEE. Between the trimmed V and J ends, which lost 0 bases and 8 bases, there was a span of 10 bases. CDR3 bases: TGTGCCAGCAGCGTAGCTACAGGACGTACGCAGTATTTT. Amino acids: CASSVATGRTQYF.

The V call is TRBV7-8, the J call TRBJ2-7; TRBD1 matches 7 bases. V shed 3 bases, J shed 2 bases, and the junction held 10 bases outside the gene matches. The CDR3 has 16 amino acids. Germline assignment: CDR1 SGHVS and CDR2 FQNEAQ. The CDR3 DNA follows: TGTGCCAGCAGCTTTGGGACAGTCGCTACTACCTACGAGCAGTACTTC. Encoded protein: CASSFGTVATTYEQYF. Supplemented by reference TRBV7-8 and TRBJ2-7, the full variable domain reads GAGVSQSPRYKVAKRGQDVALRCDPISGHVSLFWYQQALGQGPEFLTYFQNEAQLDKSGLPSDRFFAERPEGSVSTLKIQRTQQEDSAVYLCASSFGTVATTYEQYFGPGTRLTVT.

This clone was counted only a few times. The chain links TRBV18 to TRBJ1-2; the match to TRBD1 covers 9 bases. Per germline, CDR1 KGHSH and CDR2 LQKENI. There are 14 residues in the CDR3. V lost 2 bases to trimming and J lost 4 bases; unmatched junction nucleotides: 2. The CDR3 spells CASSPGTGIYGYTF. CDR3 DNA sequence: TGTGCCAGCTCACCAGGGACAGGGATCTATGGCTACACCTTC.

The CDR3 nucleotides read TGTGCCAGCAGTCCCGGGGGGGTGTCCTACGAGCAGTACTTC. Its protein is CASSPGGVSYEQYF. The rearrangement uses TRBV6-1 and TRBJ2-5; TRBD2 aligns across 8 bases. The DNA end lines up better with TRBJ2-7; the J call may be wrong. Germline CDR1 reads MNHNS; CDR2 reads SASEGT. CDR3 length equals 14 residues.

The genes are TRBV5-1 and TRBJ2-7; tentative D call: TRBD2 (6 bases). V was shortened by 1 base and J by 4 bases, with 12 bases between the two germline ends. Germline CDR1 reads SGHRS; CDR2 reads YFSETQ. The length of the CDR3 is 14 residues. CDR3 nucleotide sequence: TGCGCCAGCAGCTTGCTTTTCGGGGGATACGAGCAGTACTTC. Translating gives CASSLLFGGYEQYF.